These 8 T cell receptor beta chains were sequenced from one sample in a study of blood T cell repertoires in COVID-19. The assay was immunoSEQ multiplex PCR, and TCRdb's table has in-frame clones only and misses some. The sample holds some 350,000 clones, about 90% seen once. The sample consisted of peripheral blood. The source is a woman between 50 and 59 years old with COVID-19, enrolled during active disease.

The rearrangement joins TRBV11-2 to TRBJ2-3, with D perhaps matching TRBD2 (6 bases). CDR1 is SGHAT, CDR2 FQNNGV, per germline. The CDR3 contains 16 residues. V was cut by 1 base and J by 2 bases, with 13 bases left in between. The CDR3 DNA reads as TGTGCCAGCAGCTTAGTATGGCGGGGACTCACAGATACGCAGTATTTT. As protein: CASSLVWRGLTDTQYF. The whole variable domain, remainder taken from reference TRBV11-2 and TRBJ2-3, is EAGVAQSPRYKIIEKRQSVAFWCNPISGHATLYWYQQILGQGPKLLIQFQNNGVVDDSQLPKDRFSAERLKGVDSTLKIQPAKLEDSAVYLCASSLVWRGLTDTQYFGPGTRLTVL.

The chain links TRBV25-1 to TRBJ1-1, with 11 nucleotides matching TRBD1. From germline, CDR1 is MGHDK and CDR2 SYGVNS. Trimming cost V 3 bases and J 3 bases; bases outside gene matches: 3. This CDR3 contains 15 residues. CDR3: CASSDPGQGDTEAFF. CDR3 DNA: TGTGCCAGCAGTGACCCGGGACAGGGGGACACTGAAGCTTTCTTT.

The chain combines TRBV24-1 with TRBJ2-1; 7 nucleotides line up with TRBD2. This CDR3 has 15 residues. With 6 bases clipped from V and 5 bases from J, the junction kept 9 bases outside the gene matches. Germline-derived CDR1 and CDR2 are KGHDR and SFDVKD. CDR3 amino acids: CATSWLAARDNEQFF. CDR3 nucleotides: TGTGCCACCAGTTGGCTAGCGGCTAGGGACAATGAGCAGTTCTTC.

The genes are TRBV6-2 or TRBV6-3 and TRBJ2-7, with unresolved D. V lost 1 base and J 5 bases, leaving 6 bases between the germline ends. Germline values: CDR1 MNHEY, CDR2 SVGEGT. The CDR3 runs to 12 residues. CDR3 residues: CASSYLAHEQYF. CDR3 sequence (DNA): TGTGCCAGCAGTTACTTGGCCCACGAGCAGTACTTC.

The rearrangement links TRBV6-6 to TRBJ2-7, with TRBD2 identical over 8 bases. This CDR3 has 14 residues. The ends lost 5 bases at V and 1 base at J; junction bases unmatched: 4. From germline, CDR1 is MNHNY and CDR2 SVGAGI (reference sequence). This CDR3 reads CASSPGTSSYEQYF. The CDR3 nucleotides read TGTGCCAGCAGTCCCGGGACTAGTTCCTACGAGCAGTACTTC.

The gene calls are TRBV10-2 and TRBJ2-3; no firm D call. Trimming stripped 4 bases from V and 3 bases from J, with 8 bases between. The CDR3 contains 13 residues. Germline V CDR1 and CDR2: WSHSY, SAAADI. The CDR3 DNA follows: TGCGCCAGCAGTGGGGCCCGGACAGATACGCAGTATTTT. It specifies CASSGARTDTQYF.

V is TRBV23-1 and J is TRBJ2-3, with 10 bases matching TRBD2. TRBV23-1 is assigned to the ORF class and has an uncertain function. This CDR3 comprises 19 residues. V was pared by 2 bases and J by 4 bases, with 15 bases of the junction left unmatched. DNA for the CDR3: TGCGCCAGCAGTCAAAGGAGAGTTAGGGCTAGCGGGAGCGCAGATACGCAGTATTTT. Its protein is CASSQRRVRASGSADTQYF.

V is TRBV5-5 and J is TRBJ1-4; D uncertain. The CDR3 length is 15 residues. Germline V gives CDR1 SGHKS, CDR2 YYEKEE (reference sequence). The germline V and J ends were trimmed by 6 bases and 3 bases, with 15 bases remaining between them. CDR3 protein: CASTHAARANEKLFF. The DNA of the CDR3 is TGTGCCAGCACCCACGCGGCTCGAGCTAATGAAAAACTGTTTTTT.